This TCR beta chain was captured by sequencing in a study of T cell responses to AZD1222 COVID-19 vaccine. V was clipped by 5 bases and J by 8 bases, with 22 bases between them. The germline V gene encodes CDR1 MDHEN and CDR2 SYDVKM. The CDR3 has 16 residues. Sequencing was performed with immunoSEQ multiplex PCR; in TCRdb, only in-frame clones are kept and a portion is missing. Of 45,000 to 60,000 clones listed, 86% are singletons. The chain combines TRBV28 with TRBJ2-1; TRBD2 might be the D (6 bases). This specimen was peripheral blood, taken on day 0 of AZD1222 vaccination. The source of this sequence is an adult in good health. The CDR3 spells CASSPRGGTPVDEQFF. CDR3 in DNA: TGTGCCAGCAGTCCCCGTGGAGGGACTCCGGTGGATGAGCAGTTCTTC.